This T cell receptor (beta chain) derives from a study of persistence of HIV-infected CD4 T cells (dated by TCRdb to the early 2020s). Turning to the overall study: Participants had been on suppressive ART for a median of 8 years. Peripheral blood samples of up to about 180 mL were obtained at multiple time points, with the exception of two participants, for whom leukapheresis was performed at a single time point. Anti-CD3/anti-CD28 stimulation activated a higher proportion of cells, with a lower memory fraction, than antigen stimulation. The study isolated CMV- and HIV-1 Gag-responding CD4+ T cells from ART-treated individuals to examine antigen-driven clonal expansion of HIV-1-infected cells. Proviral sequencing was used to assess clonality among infected cells, whereas TCRbeta sequencing gauged the clonality of all cells within each sorted population. Cross-participant TCR cluster analysis included about 8 participants for CMV and over five participants for Gag.

V and J are truncated by 3 bases and 4 bases respectively, leaving an intervening sequence of 15 bases. Counted from cysteine to phenylalanine, this CDR3 has 15 amino acids. CDR3 DNA only is kept here, 45 bases in frame from base 1. Reading the germline V gene (reference sequence) gives CDR1 MNHEY and CDR2 SMNVEV. TCRbeta repertoires were sequenced from genomic DNA with the immunoSEQ hsTCRB assay version 4 in survey mode. For TCRbeta sequencing, genomic DNA was diluted to 8 to 10 ng/uL, with up to 1 ug used per sample. The original pipeline was this. TCRbeta data analysis was done in ImmunoSeq Analyzer 3.0, and diversity was calculated on productive nucleotide rearrangements. The improved Chao index was used to estimate lower-bound TCR diversity, and the Gini coefficient was used to estimate clonality using the Immunarch R package. Nucleotide rearrangements that differed but encoded the same CDR3beta amino acid sequence were counted as separate clonotypes. Differential abundance analysis found TCRbeta sequences that were significantly enriched in antigen-responding cells compared with anti-CD3/anti-CD28-activated cells. Using predicted peptide-MHC specificity as the basis, GLIPH2 grouped TCRs into clusters, both for each participant individually and for the merged data sets that combined participants. Here the immuneACCESS table is served through TCRdb, limited to in-frame sequences with V and J called. Missing clones are a known gap in these copies; in checked studies unresolved V genes cover under half, and the rest lacks a known reason. The V and J calls and the clone size are those of that table, but D and trimming were determined from the DNA. Here the sample has about 40,000 clones; roughly 87% occur a single time. The ten top clones hold 1.3% of the sample.

Overall study results and their limits: Significantly lower TCRbeta richness was observed in CMV- and Gag-responding cells than in anti-CD3/anti-CD28-responding cells, and higher oligoclonality was observed in CMV-responding cells than in CD3/CD28-stimulated and Gag-responding cells. Antigen-responding cells were enriched for degenerate expanded CDR3beta sequences, which suggests convergent selection of CD4+ responses to CMV and Gag. Only a small number of individuals took part in the study, and only a limited range of antigens was tested. Because the TCR analyses were done in bulk, restricting them to just the rare CMV-responding cells that actually carried HIV-1 proviruses was not possible. TCR oligoclonality correlated with proviral oligoclonality within the same sorted populations.

A remark on this clone: The clone's antigen remains unknown. Per-nucleotide qualities are absent, and no much larger clonotype sits a single base away.

Taken with the paper, the label for treatment or condition translates to: suppressive antiretroviral therapy. As a nonspecific positive control representing the CD4+ T cell repertoire, the cells were stimulated with anti-CD3/anti-CD28 magnetic beads. Responding CD4+ T cells were sorted on the basis of upregulation of both CD40 ligand and CD69. Participants were HIV-1-infected adults who started suppressive ART during chronic infection. For at least 4 years, participants had undetectable plasma HIV-1 RNA, below 50 copies/mL. To be included, a participant needed positive CMV serology and a CD4+ T cell count above 400 cells/uL. Before stimulation, PBMCs were isolated using density centrifugation and depleted of CD8+ T cells. CD8-depleted PBMCs were stimulated for 15 to 20 hours with anti-CD28/CD49d costimulation, CD40-blocking antibody and enfuvirtide to prevent new infections. Cells were sorted on a Beckman Coulter MoFlo Legacy or XDP sorter, with propidium iodide excluding dead cells. Genomic DNA was extracted with the QIAamp DNA Mini Kit for samples above one million cells, otherwise with the Quick-DNA Microprep Kit.

Here the sequenced sample was CD4+ T cells sorted from PBMCs after roughly 18-hour stimulation, taken from a patient who received antiretroviral therapy. Sample cell subset or site, as interpreted from the label and publication: CD40L+CD69+ CD4 T cells responding to anti-CD3/anti-CD28 beads, representing the overall repertoire. The receptor was isolated from an adult man with HIV who was CMV-seropositive. The rearranged chain carries TRBV27 and TRBJ1-1, and the D gene may be TRBD1, 6 bases matching. This receptor carries the CDR3 CASSFNRAFGTEAFF. At the DNA level, the sequence is TGTGCCAGCAGTTTTAACAGGGCTTTTGGCACTGAAGCTTTCTTT.